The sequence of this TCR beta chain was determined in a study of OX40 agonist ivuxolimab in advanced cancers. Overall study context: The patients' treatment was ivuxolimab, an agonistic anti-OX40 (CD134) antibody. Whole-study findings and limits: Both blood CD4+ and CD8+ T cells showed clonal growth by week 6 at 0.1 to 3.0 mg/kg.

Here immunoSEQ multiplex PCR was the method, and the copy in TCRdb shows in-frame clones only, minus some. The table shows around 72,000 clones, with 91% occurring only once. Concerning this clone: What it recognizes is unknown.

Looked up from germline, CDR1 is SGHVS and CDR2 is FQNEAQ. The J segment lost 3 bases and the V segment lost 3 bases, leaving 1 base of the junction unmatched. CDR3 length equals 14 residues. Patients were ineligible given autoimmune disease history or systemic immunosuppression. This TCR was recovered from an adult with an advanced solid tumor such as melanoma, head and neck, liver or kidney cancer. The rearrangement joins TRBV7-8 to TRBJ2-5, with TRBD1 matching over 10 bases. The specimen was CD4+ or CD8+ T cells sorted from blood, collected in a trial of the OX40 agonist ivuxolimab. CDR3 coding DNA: TGTGCCAGCAGCTTCGGGACAGGGGAAGAGACCCAGTACTTC. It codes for CASSFGTGEETQYF.